Sequencing of this TCR beta chain was carried out in a study of molecular identifiers for immune sequencing clone quantification. Overall study findings and caveats: Over 99% of effector molecules, yet under 1% of naive-cell molecules, were held by clones above 20 RNA copies.

One entry per CDR3 protein results from TCRdb running MiXCR on the PCR reads. The sample lists 15,000 to 20,000 distinct CDR3 sequences; about a fifth were seen once. CDR1 is MNHEY, CDR2 SMNVEV, per germline (reference sequence). Between the trimmed V and J ends, which lost 7 bases and 3 bases, there was a span of 16 bases. The CDR3 is 14 residues long. This clonotype was seen ten or more times. Its antigen is unknown. Sequencing was carried out using naive CD8+ T cells from blood, with Jurkat cell RNA spiked in. The subset here: FACS-sorted CD8+CD4-CCR7+CD45RA+ naive T cells. The rearrangement links TRBV27 to TRBJ2-7, with a tentative D call TRBD1 (5 bases). This clonotype originated in a human donor in good health. Some libraries in this study had Jurkat cell RNA spiked in. Here the CDR3 DNA reads TGTGCCAGCACCCAAGGCAGGGAAGTCTACGAGCAGTACTTC. It specifies CASTQGREVYEQYF.